The 11 T cell receptor beta chains given below trace back to one sample, sequenced in a study of T cells after yellow fever vaccination. One entry per CDR3 protein results from TCRdb running MiXCR on the 5' RACE reads. The data show some 130,000 distinct CDR3 sequences, with under 8% seen just once and approximately 0.59% held by the top ten. Sequences were derived from CD4+ T cells sorted from PBMCs, sampled 10 days after the yellow fever booster vaccination. These receptors originate from a young man who received the YFV17D yellow fever vaccine.

This clonotype was picked up many times. This rearrangement joins TRBV5-4 to TRBJ2-1; 10 positions match TRBD1. This CDR3 is 18 amino acids long. Germline-derived CDR1 and CDR2 are SGHNT and YYREEE (reference sequence). The ends lost 1 base at V and 4 bases at J; junction bases unmatched: 11. The CDR3 loop is CASSLLLSGQGHYNEQFF. Here the CDR3 DNA reads TGTGCCAGCAGCTTGCTTTTATCGGGACAGGGGCATTACAATGAGCAGTTCTTC.

There are many counts of this clonotype. This chain connects TRBV20-1 to TRBJ2-1; 7 nucleotides line up with TRBD1. The length of the CDR3 is 16 residues. Germline V gives CDR1 DFQATT, CDR2 SNEGSKA (reference sequence). V shed 1 base and J 1 base; nucleotides not matched to a gene: 7. The CDR3 nucleotides read TGCAGTGCTAGAGGCTCGACAGGGCCATCCTACAATGAGCAGTTCTTC. Protein product: CSARGSTGPSYNEQFF.

There are many counts of this clonotype. The rearrangement uses TRBV5-1 and TRBJ2-7, with TRBD1 matching 7 bases. Germline-derived CDR1 and CDR2 are SGHRS and YFSETQ. V trimming: 4 bases; J trimming: 4 bases; junction bases outside the gene matches: 5. The CDR3 has 13 amino acids. For the CDR3, the DNA is TGCGCCAGCAGCCCGGGACAGCTTTACGAGCAGTACTTC. This sequence encodes CASSPGQLYEQYF.

This clonotype was recorded at least ten times. CDR3 sequence: CASSGWGLTEAFF. CDR3 DNA sequence: TGTGCCAGCAGTGGGTGGGGGCTCACTGAAGCTTTCTTT. The V gene is TRBV2, the J gene TRBJ1-1; possible D gene TRBD1, 6 bases. With 4 bases removed from V and 4 bases from J, the gap between germline ends came to 10 bases. There are 13 residues in the CDR3. The germline CDR1 and CDR2 sequences are SNHLY and FYNNEI.

This clonotype was recorded many times. The CDR3: CASRDTSSSNEQFF. CDR3 sequence (DNA): TGCGCCAGCAGGGACACTTCGTCGAGCAATGAGCAGTTCTTC. The V gene is TRBV5-1, the J gene TRBJ2-1; weak D call: TRBD1 (5 bases). Trimming took off 5 bases at V and 6 bases at J, with 15 bases between the two ends. CDR1 and CDR2 from the germline V gene are SGHRS and YFSETQ. This CDR3 has 14 amino acids. Together with reference TRBV5-1 and TRBJ2-1, the CDR3 gives the full variable domain: KAGVTQTPRYLIKTRGQQVTLSCSPISGHRSVSWYQQTPGQGLQFLFEYFSETQRNKGNFPGRFSGRQFSNSRSEMNVSTLELGDSALYLCASRDTSSSNEQFFGPGTRLTVL.

Many counts were recorded for this clonotype. This rearrangement joins TRBV28 to TRBJ2-2; 7 nucleotides match TRBD1. CDR1 and CDR2 from the germline V gene are MDHEN and SYDVKM. The CDR3 length is 14 residues. The V gene end was trimmed by 5 bases and the J gene end by 7 bases; junction bases not matched to a gene: 7. The CDR3 reads CASSRQGVDGELFF. The CDR3 DNA reads as TGTGCCAGCAGTCGACAGGGTGTCGACGGGGAGCTGTTTTTT.

This chain links TRBV7-9 with TRBJ1-1; D possibly corresponds to TRBD1 (5 bases). Trimming removed 8 bases at V and 6 bases at J, with 22 bases between. Germline V gives CDR1 SEHNR, CDR2 FQNEAQ (reference sequence). This CDR3 comprises 15 residues. CDR3 residues: CASGPVGPRAPEAFF. The CDR3 DNA sequence: TGTGCCAGCGGCCCCGTAGGACCCAGGGCTCCTGAAGCTTTCTTT.

The V and J genes are TRBV15 and TRBJ2-7; TRBD2 aligns across 7 bases. CDR3 length equals 18 residues. The V gene end was trimmed by 4 bases and the J gene end by 1 base; junction bases not matched to a gene: 16. Germline assignment: CDR1 LNHNV and CDR2 YYDKDF (reference sequence). CDR3 sequence: CATSNLAGQRGFSYEQYF. The CDR3 bases are TGTGCCACCAGCAACTTAGCGGGCCAACGCGGGTTTTCCTACGAGCAGTACTTC.

This clonotype was seen at least ten times. V is TRBV20-1 and J is TRBJ2-1; 8 nucleotides align to TRBD1. Per the germline V gene, CDR1 is DFQATT and CDR2 is SNEGSKA (reference sequence). Trimming took 7 bases from V and 7 from J; bases not matched to a gene: 12. The CDR3 length is 14 residues. CDR3 sequence: CSEQGQGAGNEQFF. CDR3 in DNA: TGCAGTGAGCAGGGGCAGGGGGCAGGAAATGAGCAGTTCTTC.

On this clonotype itself: This sequence may be a read error, since a much larger clone differs from it by one base. The rearrangement uses TRBV6-1 and TRBJ1-2; D remains ambiguous. The CDR3 has 16 residues. Germline-derived CDR1 and CDR2 are MNHNS and SASEGT. This CDR3 is CTSRPLASYLAYGYTF. The CDR3 DNA sequence: TGTACCAGCAGGCCTCTCGCATCTTACCTAGCCTATGGCTACACCTTC.

This clonotype was found many times. This chain connects TRBV18 to TRBJ2-5; 8 bases are a match to TRBD1. Trimming took 2 bases from V and 1 from J; bases not matched to a gene: 3. This CDR3 region has 15 residues. Germline lookup yields CDR1 KGHSH and CDR2 LQKENI. The CDR3 protein is CASSPLGQGQETQYF. Here the CDR3 DNA reads TGTGCCAGCTCACCATTAGGACAGGGCCAAGAGACCCAGTACTTC.